The clone carrying this T cell receptor (beta chain) turned up a few times. Its cognate antigen is unknown. Germline values: CDR1 MNHEY, CDR2 SVGEGT. The CDR3 extends over 13 amino acids. Trimming cost V 6 bases and J 3 bases, with 12 bases left between them. Using a J-beta primer mix together with a sample-barcoded 5' primer, a second PCR was run for roughly 7 to 11 cycles. All cDNA molecules were each tagged by a template-switch adaptor with 12 random nucleotides. In TCRdb, the 5' RACE reads were re-called with MiXCR into one record per CDR3 protein. The sample shows about 620,000 distinct CDR3 sequences, around 20% of them seen only once. Donor samples were obtained from healthy Caucasian individuals from Russia, aged 6 to 90. The sample comes from a study of blood T cells in healthy people across ages. Whole-study context: Template switching captured about one barcoded beta molecule per two T cells.

General study findings and limits: Those diversity estimates obtained from one million T cells were thought to be underestimates.

The origin of this receptor is a man between 65 and 85 years old in good health. The source material was blood. This chain joins TRBV6-2 or TRBV6-3 and TRBJ2-7, with a weak D call TRBD2 (5 bases). The CDR3 protein is CASSFGLNYEQYF. The DNA for the CDR3 is TGTGCCAGCAGCTTCGGACTTAACTACGAGCAGTACTTC.